The entry below gives a single T cell receptor (beta chain) sequence along with its context. No antigen is known for it. The source of the sample is a study of CXCR3-negative and CXCR3-positive naive CD8 T cells. In the study overall: Approximately 130 million TRB reads were obtained in total, which works out to about 1.5 +/- 0.3 million per library.

This CDR3 is 19 amino acids long. From germline, CDR1 is MNHEY and CDR2 SMNVEV (reference sequence). The study's findings and limits: Diversity in memory CD8+ cells fell much lower than the comparably high levels seen in both naive subsets. For naive cells, CXCR3-negative and CXCR3-positive subsets had similar TRBV-TRBJ usage; for memory cells, usage differed.

With UMI labels, 5' RACE was used to prepare the TRB cDNA libraries. TCRdb reprocessed the 5' RACE reads, with one entry per CDR3 protein and no DNA. This table lists under 70,000 distinct CDR3 sequences. The sequencing input was memory CD8+ T cells from blood. The clonotype was recovered from a human donor in good health. Some clones in this sample may be carry-over from other donors' samples. This chain uses TRBV27 with TRBJ2-5; TCRdb's D call of TRBD2 is untestable without DNA. The chain's CDR3 is CASSRFQAAAGGSQETQYF.